The T cell receptor beta chain under discussion was sequenced for a study of cytomegalovirus exposure and HLA in healthy donors. The PCR used 60 Vbeta and 13 Jbeta primers. Clones were read by immunoSEQ multiplex PCR, and TCRdb kept only the in-frame ones, dropping some. The sample carries more than 70,000 clones, roughly 70% recorded once. Trimming pared 0 bases from V and 8 bases from J, leaving 10 bases between. CDR1 and CDR2 (germline): LGHNA, YSLEER. CDR3 length: 13 residues. The chain is built from TRBV4-3 and TRBJ1-2; TRBD1 might be the D (5 bases). The material sequenced was PBMCs. The TCR was taken from a woman aged 45-65 years in good health and CMV-seropositive. CDR3 nucleotide sequence: TGCGCCAGCAGCCAAGATACCTCAGGGGGCTACACCTTC. This codes for CASSQDTSGGYTF.